The 11 T cell receptor beta chains in this list originate from one sample, sequenced in a study of identical twins. One entry per CDR3 protein results from TCRdb running MiXCR on the 5' RACE reads. The data contain around 530,000 distinct CDR3 sequences, 12% to 15% of them seen just once; the ten biggest clones take up roughly 0.42%. The same sample was also studied in work on yellow fever vaccine responses in identical twins.

Sequenced sample: CD4+ T cells sorted from blood. The receptors were sampled from a young woman in good health.

This clonotype has more than one count but fewer than ten. The rearrangement links TRBV6-5 to TRBJ2-7; a weak D match, TRBD2 (5 bases). The germline V gene encodes CDR1 MNHEY and CDR2 SVGAGI. There are 14 residues in the CDR3. Trimming stripped 4 bases from V and 7 bases from J, with 17 bases between. Here the CDR3 DNA reads TGTGCCAGCAGTTTGGTGCTAGGATCGGGGGAGCAGTACTTC. Amino acids: CASSLVLGSGEQYF.

The table lists this clonotype with a few counts. CDR3: CASSPLGQVYNEQFF. CDR3 nucleotides: TGCGCCAGCAGCCCCCTCGGACAGGTGTACAATGAGCAGTTCTTC. The V call is TRBV5-1, the J call TRBJ2-1; 7 positions agree with TRBD1. V lost 4 bases to trimming and J lost 4 bases; unmatched junction nucleotides: 8. CDR1 is SGHRS, CDR2 YFSETQ, per germline. CDR3 size: 15 residues.

Only a few counts were recorded for this clonotype. V is TRBV5-6 and J is TRBJ1-2; D is undetermined. The V end lost 5 bases, the J end lost 2 bases, and 22 bases lay between the germline ends. Germline loops: CDR1 SGHDT, CDR2 YYEEEE. The CDR3 is made up of 17 amino acids. CDR3 residues: CASRLRLIVAPNYGYTF. The CDR3 coding sequence is TGTGCCAGCAGGTTACGGCTGATCGTGGCGCCCAACTATGGCTACACCTTC.

The V and J genes are TRBV12-3 or TRBV12-4 and TRBJ2-1; 9 bases are a match to TRBD1. CDR3 length: 14 residues. Trimming removed 6 bases from V and 3 bases from J; junction bases left unmatched: 3. CDR3 nucleotides: TGTGCCAGCAGAACAGGGGGCGTCTACAATGAGCAGTTCTTC. It is translated as CASRTGGVYNEQFF.

The V and J genes are TRBV28 and TRBJ2-1; the match to TRBD2 covers 12 bases. This CDR3 region has 15 residues. In germline, CDR1 is MDHEN, CDR2 SYDVKM. Germline trimming cut 5 bases from V and 7 bases from J; bases unmatched to any gene: 6. The CDR3 DNA reads TGTGCCAGCAGTCCCAAGACTAGCGGGAGTAATGAGCAGTTCTTC. Translation: CASSPKTSGSNEQFF.

V and J are TRBV12-3 or TRBV12-4 and TRBJ2-3; D call uncertain. The V end lost 1 base, the J end lost 6 bases, and 14 bases lay between the germline ends. The CDR3 loop spans 15 amino acids. CDR3 sequence reads: CASSLDSYAWDTQYF. CDR3 nucleotide sequence: TGTGCCAGCAGTTTAGACAGCTATGCATGGGATACGCAGTATTTT.

This clonotype was seen a few times. This chain links TRBV12-3 or TRBV12-4 with TRBJ2-7; 7 nucleotides line up with TRBD1. The junction had 4 bases not matched to a gene; V was cut back by 4 bases and J by 4 bases. The CDR3 loop spans 13 amino acids. The chain's CDR3 is CASSSLQGYEQYF. The CDR3 coding sequence is TGTGCCAGCAGTTCCCTACAGGGGTACGAGCAGTACTTC.

This clonotype was seen a handful of times. The CDR3 DNA reads TGTGCCAGCAGTGTAGACCGGGCCACAGATACGCAGTATTTT. The encoded protein is CASSVDRATDTQYF. The chain joins TRBV2 to TRBJ2-3; no reliable D call. Germline CDR1 is SNHLY and CDR2 is FYNNEI. This CDR3 region has 14 residues. Trimming removed 4 bases from V and 2 bases from J, with 10 bases in between.

This clonotype has a handful of counts. V and J are TRBV12-3 or TRBV12-4 and TRBJ1-6; possibly TRBD1 for D (6 bases). The CDR3 contains 14 residues. Trimming took off 6 bases at V and 7 bases at J, with 13 bases between the two ends. CDR3 residues: CASRSRGGNSPLHF. Here the CDR3 DNA reads TGTGCCAGCAGGTCCAGGGGTGGGAATTCACCCCTCCACTTT.

The gene calls are TRBV29-1 and TRBJ2-1; perhaps TRBD1 as D (6 bases). The CDR3 extends over 13 amino acids. Germline V gene sequence: CDR1 SQVTM, CDR2 ANQGSEA. The V end was cut by 4 bases, the J end by 5 bases, with 12 bases between. The CDR3 is CSVAGTLNNEQFF. CDR3 in DNA: TGCAGCGTTGCCGGGACACTGAACAATGAGCAGTTCTTC.

This chain links TRBV29-1 with TRBJ2-3; TRBD1 matches at 11 bases. This CDR3 contains 13 residues. Germline V gene lookup returns CDR1 SQVTM and CDR2 ANQGSEA. J lost 4 bases, V lost 7 bases, and 4 bases had no gene match. The DNA for the CDR3 is TGCAGCGCCCCGGGACAGGGGGCAGATACGCAGTATTTT. Translating it yields CSAPGQGADTQYF.